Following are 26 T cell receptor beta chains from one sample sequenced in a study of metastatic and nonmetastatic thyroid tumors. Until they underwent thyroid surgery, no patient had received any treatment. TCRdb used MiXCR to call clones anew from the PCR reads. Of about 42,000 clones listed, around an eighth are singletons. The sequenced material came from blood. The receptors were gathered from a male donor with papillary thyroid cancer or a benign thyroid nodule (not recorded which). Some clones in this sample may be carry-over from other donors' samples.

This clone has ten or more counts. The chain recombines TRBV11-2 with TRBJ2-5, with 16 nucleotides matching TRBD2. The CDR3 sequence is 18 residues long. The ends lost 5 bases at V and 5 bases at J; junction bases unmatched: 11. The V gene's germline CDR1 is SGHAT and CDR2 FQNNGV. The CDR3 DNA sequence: TGTGCCAGCAGCCTCGGGACTAGCGGGAGGGCCAGGGGGGAGACCCAGTACTTC. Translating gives CASSLGTSGRARGETQYF.

This CDR3 reads CASSQDFGRQETQYF. For the CDR3, the DNA is TGTGCCAGCAGCCAAGACTTCGGGAGGCAAGAGACCCAGTACTTC. This rearrangement joins TRBV3-1 to TRBJ2-5; 7 bases fit TRBD2. The CDR3 loop spans 15 amino acids. CDR1 LGHDT and CDR2 YNNKEL come from the germline V gene (reference sequence). V shed 0 bases, J shed 2 bases, and the junction held 3 bases outside the gene matches.

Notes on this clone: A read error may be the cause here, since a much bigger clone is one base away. CDR3 loop: CAWSVLAGGREQYF. The CDR3 coding sequence is TGTGCCTGGAGTGTACTAGCGGGAGGTAGAGAGCAGTACTTC. The V gene is TRBV30, the J gene TRBJ2-7, with TRBD2 matching 12 bases. CDR1 is GTSNPN and CDR2 is SVGIG in the germline V gene (reference sequence). With V trimmed by 0 bases and J by 7 bases, 4 bases remained unmatched. This CDR3 contains 14 residues.

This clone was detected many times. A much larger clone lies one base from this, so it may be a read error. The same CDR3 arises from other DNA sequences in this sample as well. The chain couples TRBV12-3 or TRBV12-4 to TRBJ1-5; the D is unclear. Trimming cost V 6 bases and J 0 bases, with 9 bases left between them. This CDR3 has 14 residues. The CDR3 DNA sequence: TGTGCCAGCAGGACCCAAGGTAGCAATCAGCCCCAGCATTTT. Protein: CASRTQGSNQPQHF.

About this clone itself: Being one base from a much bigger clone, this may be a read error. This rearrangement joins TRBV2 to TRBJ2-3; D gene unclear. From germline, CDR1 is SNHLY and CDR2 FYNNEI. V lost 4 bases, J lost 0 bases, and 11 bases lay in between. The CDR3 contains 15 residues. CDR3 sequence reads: CASSADPGSTDTQYF. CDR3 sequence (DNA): TGTGCCAGCAGTGCGGATCCCGGTAGCACAGATACGCAGTATTTT.

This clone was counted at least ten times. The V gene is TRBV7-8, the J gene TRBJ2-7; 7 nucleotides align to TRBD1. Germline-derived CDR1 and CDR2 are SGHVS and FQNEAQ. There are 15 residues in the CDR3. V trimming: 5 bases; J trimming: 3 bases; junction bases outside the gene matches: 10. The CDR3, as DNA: TGTGCCAGCAGCCAACCAGGGGGTCCGAGCTACGAGCAGTACTTC. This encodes CASSQPGGPSYEQYF.

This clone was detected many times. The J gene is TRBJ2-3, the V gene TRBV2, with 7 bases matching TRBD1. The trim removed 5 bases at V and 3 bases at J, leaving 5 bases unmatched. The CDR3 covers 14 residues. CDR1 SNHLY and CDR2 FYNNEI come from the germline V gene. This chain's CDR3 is CASSKDRVTDTQYF. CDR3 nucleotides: TGTGCCAGCAGTAAAGACAGGGTAACAGATACGCAGTATTTT.

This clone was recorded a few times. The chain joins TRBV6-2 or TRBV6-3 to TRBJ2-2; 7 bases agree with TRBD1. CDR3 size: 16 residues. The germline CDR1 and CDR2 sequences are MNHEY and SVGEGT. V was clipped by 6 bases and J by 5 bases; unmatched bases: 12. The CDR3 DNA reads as TGTGCCAGCAGATTAGGACAGGCCTTGGGTACCGGGGAGCTGTTTTTT. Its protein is CASRLGQALGTGELFF.

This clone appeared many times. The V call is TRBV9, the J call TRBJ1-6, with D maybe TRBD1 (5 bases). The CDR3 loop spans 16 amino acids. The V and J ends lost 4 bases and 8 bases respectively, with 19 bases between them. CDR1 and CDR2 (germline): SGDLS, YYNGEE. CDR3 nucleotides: TGTGCCAGCAGCTCCCGACCGGACATAGCCGATTCACCCCTCCACTTT. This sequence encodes CASSSRPDIADSPLHF.

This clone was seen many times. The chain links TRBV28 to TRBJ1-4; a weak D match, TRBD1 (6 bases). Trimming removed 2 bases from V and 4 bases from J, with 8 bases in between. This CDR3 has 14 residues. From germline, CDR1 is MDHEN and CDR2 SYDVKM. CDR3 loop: CASSLQGLNEKLFF. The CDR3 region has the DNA TGTGCCAGCAGTTTACAGGGGCTTAATGAAAAACTGTTTTTT. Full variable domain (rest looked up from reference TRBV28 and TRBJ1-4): DVKVTQSSRYLVKRTGEKVFLECVQDMDHENMFWYRQDPGLGLRLIYFSYDVKMKEKGDIPEGYSVSREKKERFSLILESASTNQTSMYLCASSLQGLNEKLFFGSGTQLSVL.

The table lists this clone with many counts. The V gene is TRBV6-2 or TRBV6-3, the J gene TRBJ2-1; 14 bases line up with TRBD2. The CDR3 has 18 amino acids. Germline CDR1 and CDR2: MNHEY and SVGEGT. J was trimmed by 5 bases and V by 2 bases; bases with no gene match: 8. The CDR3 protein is CASSYLPGGLAGDNEQFF. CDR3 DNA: TGTGCCAGCAGTTACCTACCTGGGGGACTAGCGGGGGACAATGAGCAGTTCTTC.

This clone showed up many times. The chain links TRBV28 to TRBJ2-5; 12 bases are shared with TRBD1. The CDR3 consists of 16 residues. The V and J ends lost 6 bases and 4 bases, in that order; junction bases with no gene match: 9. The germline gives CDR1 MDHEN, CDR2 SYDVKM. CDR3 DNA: TGTGCCAGCAGCCCCGCGGGACAGGGGGCAGGAGAGACCCAGTACTTC. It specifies CASSPAGQGAGETQYF.

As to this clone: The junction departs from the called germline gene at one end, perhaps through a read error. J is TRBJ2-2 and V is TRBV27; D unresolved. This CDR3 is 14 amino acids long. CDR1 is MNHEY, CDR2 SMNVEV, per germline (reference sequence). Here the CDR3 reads CASSGGAKTGELFF. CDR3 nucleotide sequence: TGTGCCAGCAGTGGTGGAGCGAAGACCGGGGAGCTGTTTTTT.

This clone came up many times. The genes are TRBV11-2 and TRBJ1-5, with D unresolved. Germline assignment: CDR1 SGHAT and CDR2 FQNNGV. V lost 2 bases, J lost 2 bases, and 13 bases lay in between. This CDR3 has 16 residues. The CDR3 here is CASSLLSGSGNQPQHF. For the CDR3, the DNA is TGTGCCAGCAGCTTACTCAGTGGATCCGGCAATCAGCCCCAGCATTTT.

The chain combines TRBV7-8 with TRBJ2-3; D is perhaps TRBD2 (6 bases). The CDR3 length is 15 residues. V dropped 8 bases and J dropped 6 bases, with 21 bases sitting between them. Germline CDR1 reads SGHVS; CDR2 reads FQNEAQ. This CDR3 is CASGAGWGVRDTQYF. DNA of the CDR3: TGTGCCAGCGGCGCAGGGTGGGGGGTCCGGGATACGCAGTATTTT. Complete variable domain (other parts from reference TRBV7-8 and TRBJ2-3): GAGVSQSPRYKVAKRGQDVALRCDPISGHVSLFWYQQALGQGPEFLTYFQNEAQLDKSGLPSDRFFAERPEGSVSTLKIQRTQQEDSAVYLCASGAGWGVRDTQYFGPGTRLTVL.

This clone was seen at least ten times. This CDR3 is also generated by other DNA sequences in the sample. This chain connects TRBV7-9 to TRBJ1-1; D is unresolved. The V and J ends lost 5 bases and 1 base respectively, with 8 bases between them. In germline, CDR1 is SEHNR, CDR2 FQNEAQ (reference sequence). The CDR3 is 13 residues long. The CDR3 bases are TGTGCCAGCAGCCGAGAGCAGAACACTGAAGCTTTCTTT. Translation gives CASSREQNTEAFF.

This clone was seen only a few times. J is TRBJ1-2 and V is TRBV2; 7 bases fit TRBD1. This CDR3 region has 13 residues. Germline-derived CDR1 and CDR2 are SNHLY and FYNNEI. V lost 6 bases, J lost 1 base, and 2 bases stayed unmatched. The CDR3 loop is CASRTGLNYGYTF. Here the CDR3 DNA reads TGTGCCAGCAGGACAGGGCTTAACTATGGCTACACCTTC.

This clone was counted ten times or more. The CDR3: CASSVNRDPYEQYF. The CDR3 DNA reads TGTGCCAGTAGTGTTAACAGGGATCCCTACGAGCAGTACTTC. This chain links TRBV19 with TRBJ2-7; the D gene is possibly TRBD1 (6 bases). Trimming removed 5 bases from V and 2 bases from J, with 13 bases in between. This CDR3 is built from 14 residues. Germline V gene lookup returns CDR1 LNHDA and CDR2 SQIVND (reference sequence).

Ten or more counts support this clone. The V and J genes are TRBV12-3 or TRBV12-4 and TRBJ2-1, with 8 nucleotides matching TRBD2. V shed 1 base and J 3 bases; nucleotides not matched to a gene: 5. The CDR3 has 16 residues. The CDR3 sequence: CASSLGGTSYYNEQFF. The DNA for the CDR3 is TGTGCCAGCAGTTTAGGCGGGACTAGTTACTACAATGAGCAGTTCTTC.

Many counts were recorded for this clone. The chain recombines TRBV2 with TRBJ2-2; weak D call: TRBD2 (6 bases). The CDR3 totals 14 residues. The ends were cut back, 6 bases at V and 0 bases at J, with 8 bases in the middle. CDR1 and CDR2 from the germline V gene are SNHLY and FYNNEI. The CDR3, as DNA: TGTGCCAGCAGGTGGACTACGAACACCGGGGAGCTGTTTTTT. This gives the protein CASRWTTNTGELFF.

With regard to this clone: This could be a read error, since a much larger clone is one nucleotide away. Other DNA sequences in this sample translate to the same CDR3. In DNA form, the CDR3 reads TGTGCCAGCAGCTTAGCTCGTGCAGTGAACACTGAAGCTTTCTTC. Amino acids: CASSLARAVNTEAFF. V is TRBV7-2 and J is TRBJ1-1; D is uncertain. Germline V CDR1 and CDR2: SGHTA, FQGNSA. The length of the CDR3 is 15 residues.

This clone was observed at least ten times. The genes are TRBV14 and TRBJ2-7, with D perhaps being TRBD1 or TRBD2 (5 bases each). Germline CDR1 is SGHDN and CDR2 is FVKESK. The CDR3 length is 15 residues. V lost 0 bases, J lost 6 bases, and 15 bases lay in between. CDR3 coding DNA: TGTGCCAGCAGCCAAGAACCTTCTGGGGGATCCGAGCAGTACTTC. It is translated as CASSQEPSGGSEQYF.

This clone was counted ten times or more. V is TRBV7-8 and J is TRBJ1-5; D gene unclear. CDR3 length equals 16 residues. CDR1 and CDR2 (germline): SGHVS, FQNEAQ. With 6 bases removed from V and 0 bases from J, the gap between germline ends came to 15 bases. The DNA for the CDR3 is TGTGCCAGCAGTCGGCTGAGGTCCAATAGCAATCAGCCCCAGCATTTT. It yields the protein CASSRLRSNSNQPQHF. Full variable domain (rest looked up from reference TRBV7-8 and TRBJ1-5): GAGVSQSPRYKVAKRGQDVALRCDPISGHVSLFWYQQALGQGPEFLTYFQNEAQLDKSGLPSDRFFAERPEGSVSTLKIQRTQQEDSAVYLCASSRLRSNSNQPQHFGDGTRLSIL.

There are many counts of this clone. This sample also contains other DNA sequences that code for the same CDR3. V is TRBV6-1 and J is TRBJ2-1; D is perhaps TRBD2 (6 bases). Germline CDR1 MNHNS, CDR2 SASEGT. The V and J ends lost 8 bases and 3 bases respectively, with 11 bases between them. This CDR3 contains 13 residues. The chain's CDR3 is CASVEGGYNEQFF. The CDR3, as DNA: TGTGCCAGCGTGGAGGGAGGCTACAATGAGCAGTTCTTC.

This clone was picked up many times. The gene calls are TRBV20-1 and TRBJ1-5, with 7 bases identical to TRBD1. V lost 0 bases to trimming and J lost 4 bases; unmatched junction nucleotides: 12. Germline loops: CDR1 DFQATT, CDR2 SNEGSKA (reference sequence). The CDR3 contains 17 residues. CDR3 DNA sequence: TGCAGTGCTAGAGATGACCGCGGGACAGCCGAAAATCAGCCCCAGCATTTT. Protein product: CSARDDRGTAENQPQHF.

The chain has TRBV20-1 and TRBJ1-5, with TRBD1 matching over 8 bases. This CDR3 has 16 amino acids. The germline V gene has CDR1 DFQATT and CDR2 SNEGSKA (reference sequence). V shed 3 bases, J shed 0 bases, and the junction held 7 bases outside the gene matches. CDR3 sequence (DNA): TGCAGTGCTAGTATCCGGACAGGGCGTAGCAATCAGCCCCAGCATTTT. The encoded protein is CSASIRTGRSNQPQHF.